A selection of T cell receptor beta chains follows, all from one sample in a study of blood T cell repertoires in COVID-19. Repertoires were generated with immunoSEQ multiplex PCR, while TCRdb's copy carries only in-frame clones and drops some. The repertoire has about 45,000 clones, 85% to 90% of them found once; the top ten carry 8.5% to 10%. The specimen sequenced was peripheral blood. All receptors come from a human donor in a cohort sampled during active COVID-19. The CDR3 runs from the conserved cysteine through the conserved F or W. A D gene is named only where the DNA matches it firmly. Clone size is shown for a subset of rows, as once, few, many or a class of expanded clone.

abundance: -; j_gene: TRBJ2-7; d_gene: -; v_gene: TRBV4-3; CDR3aa: CASSQEGQGAQQYF; CDR3nt: TGCGCCAGCAGCCAAGAAGGTCAAGGAGCTCAGCAGTACTTC
abundance: -; j_gene: TRBJ1-1; d_gene: TRBD1; v_gene: TRBV12-3/TRBV12-4; CDR3aa: CASRDRESTEAFF; CDR3nt: TGTGCCAGCAGGGACAGGGAGAGCACTGAAGCTTTCTTT
abundance: once; j_gene: TRBJ2-7; d_gene: -; v_gene: TRBV7-6; CDR3aa: CASSQSSGWKEQYF; CDR3nt: TGTGCCAGCAGCCAAAGCTCCGGGTGGAAAGAGCAGTACTTC
abundance: -; j_gene: TRBJ1-2; d_gene: TRBD1; v_gene: TRBV7-2; CDR3aa: CASSLGQGALGYGYTF; CDR3nt: TGTGCCAGCAGCCTTGGACAGGGGGCATTAGGCTATGGCTACACCTTC
abundance: -; j_gene: TRBJ1-1; d_gene: -; v_gene: TRBV6-6; CDR3aa: CASSSGNTEAFF; CDR3nt: TGTGCCAGCAGCTCAGGCAACACTGAAGCTTTCTTT
abundance: -; j_gene: TRBJ2-3; d_gene: -; v_gene: TRBV3-1/TRBV3-2; CDR3aa: CASSLFPRQGTDTQYF; CDR3nt: TGTGCCAGCAGCCTCTTCCCTCGACAGGGCACAGATACGCAGTATTTT
abundance: -; j_gene: TRBJ2-5; d_gene: TRBD2; v_gene: TRBV27; CDR3aa: CASSLGTSGVLETQYF; CDR3nt: TGTGCCAGCAGTCTGGGGACTAGCGGGGTCCTAGAGACCCAGTACTTC
abundance: -; j_gene: TRBJ1-1; d_gene: -; v_gene: TRBV5-4; CDR3aa: CASSLPPGGNTEAFF; CDR3nt: TGTGCCAGCAGCTTGCCTCCCGGGGGGAACACTGAAGCTTTCTTT
abundance: -; j_gene: TRBJ2-3; d_gene: -; v_gene: TRBV15; CDR3aa: CATSRDVAGVVSTDTQYF; CDR3nt: TGTGCCACCAGCAGAGATGTGGCAGGGGTCGTTTCCACAGATACGCAGTATTTT
abundance: once; j_gene: TRBJ2-1; d_gene: TRBD2; v_gene: TRBV7-3; CDR3aa: CASSLFPGGVSYNEQFF; CDR3nt: TGTGCCAGCAGCTTATTCCCCGGGGGGGTTTCCTACAATGAGCAGTTCTTC
abundance: -; j_gene: TRBJ1-1; d_gene: -; v_gene: TRBV11-3; CDR3aa: CASSFGSATEAFF; CDR3nt: TGTGCCAGCAGCTTCGGGTCTGCAACTGAAGCTTTCTTT
abundance: -; j_gene: TRBJ1-1; d_gene: TRBD1; v_gene: TRBV12-3/TRBV12-4; CDR3aa: CASSLRQGAEAFF; CDR3nt: TGTGCCAGCAGTTTAAGACAGGGGGCTGAAGCTTTCTTT
abundance: -; j_gene: TRBJ2-7; d_gene: TRBD2; v_gene: TRBV5-1; CDR3aa: CASSLTSGGALNEQYF; CDR3nt: TGCGCCAGCAGCTTGACTAGCGGGGGGGCGCTGAACGAGCAGTACTTC
abundance: -; j_gene: TRBJ1-6; d_gene: -; v_gene: TRBV3-1/TRBV3-2; CDR3aa: CASSQTAGGVSPLHF; CDR3nt: TGTGCCAGCAGCCAAACTGCGGGGGGAGTTTCACCCCTCCACTTT
abundance: -; j_gene: TRBJ2-1; d_gene: TRBD1; v_gene: TRBV7-3; CDR3aa: CASSLHGTGGLDEQFF; CDR3nt: TGTGCCAGCAGTTTACACGGGACAGGGGGCTTAGATGAGCAGTTCTTC
abundance: -; j_gene: TRBJ2-2; d_gene: TRBD2; v_gene: TRBV6-2/TRBV6-3; CDR3aa: CASSPGTSVWELFF; CDR3nt: TGTGCCAGCAGCCCCGGGACTAGCGTTTGGGAGCTGTTTTTT
abundance: -; j_gene: TRBJ2-5; d_gene: TRBD1; v_gene: TRBV18; CDR3aa: CASSRGTGDQETQYF; CDR3nt: TGTGCCAGCTCTCGGGGGACAGGGGACCAAGAGACCCAGTACTTC
abundance: few; j_gene: TRBJ1-1; d_gene: -; v_gene: TRBV10-3; CDR3aa: CAISVDSRVNTEAFF; CDR3nt: TGTGCCATCAGTGTAGATTCACGAGTGAACACTGAAGCTTTCTTT
abundance: -; j_gene: TRBJ2-7; d_gene: -; v_gene: TRBV6-2/TRBV6-3; CDR3aa: CASSYGEDSSYEQYF; CDR3nt: TGTGCCAGCAGTTATGGTGAGGACAGCTCCTACGAGCAGTACTTC
abundance: -; j_gene: TRBJ2-7; d_gene: -; v_gene: TRBV7-9; CDR3aa: CASSLEERKYEQYF; CDR3nt: TGTGCCAGCAGCTTAGAGGAGCGAAAATACGAGCAGTACTTC
abundance: -; j_gene: TRBJ1-2; d_gene: TRBD1; v_gene: TRBV5-6; CDR3aa: CASSEDRDYGYTF; CDR3nt: TGTGCCAGCAGCGAAGACAGGGACTATGGCTACACCTTC
abundance: -; j_gene: TRBJ1-5; d_gene: -; v_gene: TRBV21-1; CDR3aa: CASTPGQGQNQPQHF; CDR3nt: TGTGCCAGCACCCCGGGACAGGGACAGAATCAGCCCCAGCATTTT
abundance: -; j_gene: TRBJ1-2; d_gene: -; v_gene: TRBV29-1; CDR3aa: CSVEGSGDYGYTF; CDR3nt: TGCAGCGTTGAGGGGAGCGGCGACTATGGCTACACCTTC
abundance: -; j_gene: TRBJ1-2; d_gene: -; v_gene: TRBV30; CDR3aa: CAWSRRGANYGYTF; CDR3nt: TGTGCCTGGAGCCGCCGGGGGGCGAACTATGGCTACACCTTC
abundance: -; j_gene: TRBJ1-2; d_gene: TRBD1; v_gene: TRBV30; CDR3aa: CAWGPGTGGYGYTF; CDR3nt: TGTGCCTGGGGTCCGGGGACAGGGGGCTATGGCTACACCTTC
abundance: -; j_gene: TRBJ1-2; d_gene: -; v_gene: TRBV12-3/TRBV12-4; CDR3aa: CASSLRLTNGYTF; CDR3nt: TGTGCCAGCAGTTTGAGGTTAACGAATGGCTACACCTTC
abundance: -; j_gene: TRBJ2-1; d_gene: TRBD2; v_gene: TRBV19; CDR3aa: CASTSTSGGKVDEQFF; CDR3nt: TGTGCCAGTACGAGTACTAGCGGGGGGAAAGTCGATGAGCAGTTCTTC
abundance: -; j_gene: TRBJ2-3; d_gene: -; v_gene: TRBV10-3; CDR3aa: CAISTFDSPSRNTQYF; CDR3nt: TGTGCCATCAGTACTTTTGACAGTCCCTCCAGGAATACGCAGTATTTT
abundance: -; j_gene: TRBJ2-7; d_gene: TRBD1; v_gene: TRBV5-1; CDR3aa: CASSLALGQGADEQYF; CDR3nt: TGCGCCAGCAGCTTGGCCTTGGGACAGGGGGCAGACGAGCAGTACTTC
abundance: -; j_gene: TRBJ2-5; d_gene: TRBD2; v_gene: TRBV10-3; CDR3aa: CAISEPTSTETQYF; CDR3nt: TGTGCCATCAGTGAGCCGACTAGCACAGAGACCCAGTACTTC
abundance: few; j_gene: TRBJ2-7; d_gene: -; v_gene: TRBV6-2/TRBV6-3; CDR3aa: CASSYYSYEQYF; CDR3nt: TGTGCCAGCAGTTACTATAGCTACGAGCAGTACTTC
abundance: -; j_gene: TRBJ2-1; d_gene: TRBD2; v_gene: TRBV7-2; CDR3aa: CASSPGRGGRNEQFF; CDR3nt: TGTGCCAGCAGCCCGGGGCGCGGGGGGAGGAATGAGCAGTTCTTC
abundance: once; j_gene: TRBJ1-4; d_gene: -; v_gene: TRBV5-1; CDR3aa: CASSLSGQDEKLFF; CDR3nt: TGCGCCAGCAGCTTGTCAGGGCAGGATGAAAAACTGTTTTTT
abundance: -; j_gene: TRBJ1-1; d_gene: -; v_gene: TRBV5-5; CDR3aa: CASSLYLNTEAFF; CDR3nt: TGTGCCAGCAGCTTGTACTTGAACACTGAAGCTTTCTTT
abundance: -; j_gene: TRBJ2-5; d_gene: TRBD2; v_gene: TRBV6-5; CDR3aa: CASSGTSGGGETQYF; CDR3nt: TGTGCCAGCAGCGGGACTAGCGGGGGGGGAGAGACCCAGTACTTC
abundance: -; j_gene: TRBJ1-1; d_gene: -; v_gene: TRBV21-1; CDR3aa: CASSPRELGTEAFF; CDR3nt: TGTGCCAGCAGCCCACGGGAACTTGGCACTGAAGCTTTCTTT
abundance: -; j_gene: TRBJ1-1; d_gene: -; v_gene: TRBV9; CDR3aa: CASSAIGGGGTEAFF; CDR3nt: TGTGCCAGCAGCGCTATTGGGGGCGGTGGCACTGAAGCTTTCTTT
abundance: once; j_gene: TRBJ2-2; d_gene: TRBD1; v_gene: TRBV19; CDR3aa: CASSNRQGNTGELFF; CDR3nt: TGTGCCAGTAGTAACCGACAGGGGAACACCGGGGAGCTGTTTTTT
abundance: -; j_gene: TRBJ1-4; d_gene: -; v_gene: TRBV7-9; CDR3aa: CASSLAEDGEKLFF; CDR3nt: TGTGCCAGCAGCTTAGCAGAGGATGGTGAAAAACTGTTTTTT
abundance: -; j_gene: TRBJ1-2; d_gene: -; v_gene: TRBV6-5; CDR3aa: CASSSSVGAKNYGYTF; CDR3nt: TGTGCCAGCAGTTCTTCTGTAGGGGCCAAGAACTATGGCTACACCTTC
abundance: -; j_gene: TRBJ2-7; d_gene: TRBD2; v_gene: TRBV18; CDR3aa: CASSPPKTSGTTNEQYF; CDR3nt: TGTGCCAGCTCACCACCCAAAACTTCCGGGACTACCAACGAGCAGTACTTC
abundance: -; j_gene: TRBJ2-1; d_gene: TRBD1; v_gene: TRBV7-6; CDR3aa: CASSLVSTGGLNEQFF; CDR3nt: TGTGCCAGCAGCTTAGTTTCGACAGGGGGCCTCAATGAGCAGTTCTTC
abundance: -; j_gene: TRBJ2-3; d_gene: TRBD1; v_gene: TRBV5-5; CDR3aa: CASSWPGQGGSDTQYF; CDR3nt: TGTGCCAGCAGCTGGCCCGGACAGGGTGGGTCAGATACGCAGTATTTT
abundance: few; j_gene: TRBJ2-1; d_gene: -; v_gene: TRBV3-1/TRBV3-2; CDR3aa: CASSHLYRANEQFF; CDR3nt: TGTGCCAGCAGCCACCTATACAGGGCGAATGAGCAGTTCTTC
abundance: -; j_gene: TRBJ1-1; d_gene: TRBD1; v_gene: TRBV6-5; CDR3aa: CASSYYGTAEAFF; CDR3nt: TGTGCCAGCAGTTACTACGGGACAGCTGAAGCTTTCTTT
abundance: medium-sized; j_gene: TRBJ2-3; d_gene: TRBD1; v_gene: TRBV13; CDR3aa: CASSRTGGTDTQYF; CDR3nt: TGTGCCAGCAGCCGGACAGGGGGCACAGATACGCAGTATTTT
abundance: once; j_gene: TRBJ2-5; d_gene: -; v_gene: TRBV12-3/TRBV12-4; CDR3aa: CASSPTVAIQYF; CDR3nt: TGTGCCAGCAGTCCGACGGTAGCCATCCAGTACTTC
abundance: -; j_gene: TRBJ2-1; d_gene: -; v_gene: TRBV29-1; CDR3aa: CSVRGSYNEQFF; CDR3nt: TGCAGCGTTCGGGGGTCCTACAATGAGCAGTTCTTC
abundance: -; j_gene: TRBJ1-1; d_gene: -; v_gene: TRBV9; CDR3aa: CASSGGQSMTTEAFF; CDR3nt: TGTGCCAGCAGCGGCGGACAGTCCATGACGACTGAAGCTTTCTTT
abundance: -; j_gene: TRBJ2-2; d_gene: -; v_gene: TRBV7-9; CDR3aa: CASTRGSGPTGELFF; CDR3nt: TGTGCCAGCACCCGGGGTAGCGGACCCACCGGGGAGCTGTTTTTT
abundance: once; j_gene: TRBJ1-1; d_gene: -; v_gene: TRBV3-1/TRBV3-2; CDR3aa: CASSQEGGNTEAFF; CDR3nt: TGTGCCAGCAGCCAAGAGGGAGGGAACACTGAAGCTTTCTTT
abundance: -; j_gene: TRBJ2-7; d_gene: -; v_gene: TRBV5-1; CDR3aa: CASSPGRGTDEQYF; CDR3nt: TGCGCCAGCAGCCCGGGCAGGGGAACGGACGAGCAGTACTTC
abundance: -; j_gene: TRBJ2-1; d_gene: TRBD2; v_gene: TRBV7-3; CDR3aa: CASSFAGGPVANEQFF; CDR3nt: TGTGCCAGCAGCTTCGCGGGGGGGCCCGTGGCAAATGAGCAGTTCTTC
abundance: -; j_gene: TRBJ1-2; d_gene: -; v_gene: TRBV6-2/TRBV6-3; CDR3aa: CASSRVEYGYTF; CDR3nt: TGTGCCAGCAGCCGTGTAGAATATGGCTACACCTTC